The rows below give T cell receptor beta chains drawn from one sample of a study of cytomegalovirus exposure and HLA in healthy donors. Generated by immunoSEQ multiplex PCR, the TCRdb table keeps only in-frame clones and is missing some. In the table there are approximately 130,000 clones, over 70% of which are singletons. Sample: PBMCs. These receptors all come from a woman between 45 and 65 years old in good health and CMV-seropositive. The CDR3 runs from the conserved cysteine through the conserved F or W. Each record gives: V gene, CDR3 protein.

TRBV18 CASSPIAASSYEQYF
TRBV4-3 CASSPAGWAESYGYTF
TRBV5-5 CASGGVVGAYTEAFF
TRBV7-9 CASSSDRGNTEAFF
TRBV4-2 CASSRSTSGGDEQYF
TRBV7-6 CASSPRHNQPQHF
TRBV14 CASSWTGGNSPLHF
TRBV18 CASSPPGAYEQYF
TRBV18 CASSPPPRLAGGTTDTQYF
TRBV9 CASSSPGGNYNEQFF
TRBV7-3 CASSKQGDTEAFF
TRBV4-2 CASSSRTGVGDTQYF
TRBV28 CASSSSGGSSYNEQFF
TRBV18 CASSPRDSANTGELFF
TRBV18 CASSLEGGGSGNTIYF
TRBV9 CASSVLAGGGTGELFF
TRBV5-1 CASSSTPALLAGVYEQYF
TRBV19 CASSRLAGSSYEQYF
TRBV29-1 CSVHTGGPDTQYF
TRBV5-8 CASSTTGTGSEKLFF
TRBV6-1 CASRQGTTFNYGYTF
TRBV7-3 CASSPGQGRNYGYTF
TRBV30 CAWDSRMNTEAFF
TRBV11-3 CASSLGASGGADETQYF
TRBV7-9 CASSSTHQVQETQYF
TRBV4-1 CASRPDSVSGNTIYF
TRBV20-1 CSAHGTGRAFF
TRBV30 CAWSVGTGTYEQYF
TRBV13 CASSLGTSGVGETQYF
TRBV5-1 CASSLQGGNTEAFF
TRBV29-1 CSVAGEEDQPQHF
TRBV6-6 CASSSPQQADTEAFF
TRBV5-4 CASSQDRNSGNTIYF
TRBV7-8 CASSLAMASGSGGSYNEQFF
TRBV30 CAWTTGAGGNTGELFF
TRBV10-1 CASSLGTSGGSSTDTQYF
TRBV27 CASSSLLRAEKLFF
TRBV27 CASSAGSRYGYTF
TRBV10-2 CASSESAGDYEQYF
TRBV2 CARTGGDGYTF
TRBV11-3 CASSFWTGGKEKLFF
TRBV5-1 CASSFGLADQETQYF
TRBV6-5 CASSLAGGIQETQYF
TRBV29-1 CSVGAGGPLSYNEQFF
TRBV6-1 CASSEDRYYSGNTIYF
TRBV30 CACLRDSQETQYF
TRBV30 CAADTGGGREQFF
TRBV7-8 CASSLGQGAYEQYF
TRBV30 CAWTKGGTYEQYF
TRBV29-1 CSVVDRGRSNYGYTF
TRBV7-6 CASSPRQGGQPQHF
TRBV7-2 CASSANTPYYGYTF
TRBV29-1 CSVEGASGVSYEQYF